Following are 2 T cell receptor beta chains from one sample sequenced in a study of T-cell reconstitution after alpha-beta-depleted transplantation in children. A library of TCRbeta sequences, prepared with unique molecular identifiers, was generated. TCRdb re-derived calls from the PCR reads in MiXCR, one entry per CDR3 protein. The sample has a few hundred thousand distinct CDR3 sequences, 15% to 20% seen once. The sample was PBMCs from the stem cell graft donor, taken from the stem cell graft. The origin of the receptors is a human donor who donated a stem cell graft to a child with acute lymphoblastic leukemia.

This clonotype has a count of ten or more. The V and J genes are TRBV4-1 and TRBJ2-7; TRBD2 matches at 10 bases. J was trimmed by 2 bases and V by 4 bases; bases with no gene match: 5. The CDR3 extends over 15 amino acids. Germline CDR1 MGHRA, CDR2 YSYEKL. This chain's CDR3 is CASSLKAGGPYEQYF. In DNA form, the CDR3 reads TGCGCCAGCAGCCTAAAAGCGGGAGGGCCCTACGAGCAGTACTTC.

This clonotype was seen only a few times. The J gene is TRBJ2-3, the V gene TRBV5-8; no firm D call. The CDR3 contains 15 residues. The germline CDR1 and CDR2 sequences are SGHTS and YDEGEE. The V and J ends lost 1 base and 2 bases respectively, with 11 bases between them. The CDR3 DNA reads as TGTGCCAGCAGCTTGAGTTTGCTAAACACAGATACGCAGTATTTT. This sequence encodes CASSLSLLNTDTQYF. The full variable domain, with the rest looked up from reference TRBV5-8 and TRBJ2-3, is EAGVTQSPTHLIKTRGQQATLRCSPISGHTSVYWYQQALGLGLQFLLWYDEGEERNRGNFPPRFSGRQFPNYSSELNVNALELEDSALYLCASSLSLLNTDTQYFGPGTRLTVL.